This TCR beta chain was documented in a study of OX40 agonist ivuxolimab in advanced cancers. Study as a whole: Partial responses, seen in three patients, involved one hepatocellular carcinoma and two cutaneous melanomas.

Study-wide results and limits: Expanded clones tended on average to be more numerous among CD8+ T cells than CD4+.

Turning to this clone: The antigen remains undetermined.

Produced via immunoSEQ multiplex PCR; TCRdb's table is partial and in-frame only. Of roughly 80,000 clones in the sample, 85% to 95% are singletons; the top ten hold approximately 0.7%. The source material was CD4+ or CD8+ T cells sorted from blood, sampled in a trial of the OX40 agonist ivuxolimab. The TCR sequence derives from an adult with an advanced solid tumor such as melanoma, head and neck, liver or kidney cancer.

The CDR3 DNA is TGCGCCAGCAGCTTGGGACTAGCGGGAGCATCGACGCAGTATTTT. Protein sequence: CASSLGLAGASTQYF. The chain has TRBV5-1 and TRBJ2-3, with TRBD2 identical over 12 bases. J lost 9 bases, V lost 0 bases, and 5 bases had no gene match. Germline V gene data show CDR1 as SGHRS and CDR2 as YFSETQ. This CDR3 is 15 amino acids long. The full variable domain, in which reference TRBV5-1 and TRBJ2-3 provide the parts outside the CDR3, is KAGVTQTPRYLIKTRGQQVTLSCSPISGHRSVSWYQQTPGQGLQFLFEYFSETQRNKGNFPGRFSGRQFSNSRSEMNVSTLELGDSALYLCASSLGLAGASTQYFGPGTRLTVL.